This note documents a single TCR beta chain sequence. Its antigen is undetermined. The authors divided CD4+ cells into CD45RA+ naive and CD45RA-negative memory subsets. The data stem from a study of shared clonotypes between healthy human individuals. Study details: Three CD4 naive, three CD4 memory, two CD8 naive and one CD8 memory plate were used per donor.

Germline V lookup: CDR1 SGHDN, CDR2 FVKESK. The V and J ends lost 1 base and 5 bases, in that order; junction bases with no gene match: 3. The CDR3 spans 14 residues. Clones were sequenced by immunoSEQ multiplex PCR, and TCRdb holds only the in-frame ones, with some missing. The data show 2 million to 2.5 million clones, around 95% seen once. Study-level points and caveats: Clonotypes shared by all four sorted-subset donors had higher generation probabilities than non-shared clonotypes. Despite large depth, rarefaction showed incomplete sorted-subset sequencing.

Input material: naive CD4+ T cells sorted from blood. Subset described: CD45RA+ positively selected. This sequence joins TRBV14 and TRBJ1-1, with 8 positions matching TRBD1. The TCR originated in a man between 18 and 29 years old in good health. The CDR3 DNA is TGTGCCAGCAGCCAAGGTCAGGGGGCAACTGAAGCTTTCTTT. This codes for CASSQGQGATEAFF.